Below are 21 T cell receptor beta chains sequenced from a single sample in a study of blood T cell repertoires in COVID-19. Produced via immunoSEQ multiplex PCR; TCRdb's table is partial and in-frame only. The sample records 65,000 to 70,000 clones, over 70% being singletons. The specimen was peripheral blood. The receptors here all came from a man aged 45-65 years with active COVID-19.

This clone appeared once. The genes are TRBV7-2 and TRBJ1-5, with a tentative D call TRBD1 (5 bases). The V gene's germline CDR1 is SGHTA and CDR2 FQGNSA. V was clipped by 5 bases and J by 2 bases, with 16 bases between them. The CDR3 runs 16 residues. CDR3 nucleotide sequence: TGTGCCAGCAGCCCCCCGGGGGGAGCTGGCAATCAGCCCCAGCATTTT. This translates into CASSPPGGAGNQPQHF.

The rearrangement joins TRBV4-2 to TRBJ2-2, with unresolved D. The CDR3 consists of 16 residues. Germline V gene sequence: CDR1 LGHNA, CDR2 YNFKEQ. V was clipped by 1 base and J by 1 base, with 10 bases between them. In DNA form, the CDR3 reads TGTGCCAGCAGCCAAGGGGTTGGCGGGAACACCGGGGAGCTGTTTTTT. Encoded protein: CASSQGVGGNTGELFF.

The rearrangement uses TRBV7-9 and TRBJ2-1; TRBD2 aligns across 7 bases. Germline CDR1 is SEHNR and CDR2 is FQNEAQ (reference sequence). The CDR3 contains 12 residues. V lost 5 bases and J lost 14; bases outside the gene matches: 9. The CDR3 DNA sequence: TGTGCCAGCAGCACCAGGGAGGGTACGGAGTTCTTC. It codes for CASSTREGTEFF.

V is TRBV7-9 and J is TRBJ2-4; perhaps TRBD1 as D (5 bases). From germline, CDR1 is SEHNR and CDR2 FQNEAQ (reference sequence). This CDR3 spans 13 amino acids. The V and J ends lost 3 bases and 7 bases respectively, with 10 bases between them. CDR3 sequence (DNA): TGTGCCAGCAGCTTTAGGGGTGCGAACATTCAGTACTTC. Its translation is CASSFRGANIQYF.

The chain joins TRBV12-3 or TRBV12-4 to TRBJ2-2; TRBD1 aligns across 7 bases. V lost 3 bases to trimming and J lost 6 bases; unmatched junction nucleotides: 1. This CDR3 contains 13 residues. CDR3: CASSFDRAGELFF. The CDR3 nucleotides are TGTGCCAGCAGTTTTGACAGGGCCGGGGAGCTGTTTTTT.

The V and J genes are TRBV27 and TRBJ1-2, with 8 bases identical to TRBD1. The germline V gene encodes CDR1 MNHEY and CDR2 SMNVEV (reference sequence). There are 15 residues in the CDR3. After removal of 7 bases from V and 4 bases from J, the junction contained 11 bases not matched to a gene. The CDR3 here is CASTAQGAGSYGYTF. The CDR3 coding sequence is TGTGCCAGCACCGCTCAGGGGGCAGGCAGCTATGGCTACACCTTC.

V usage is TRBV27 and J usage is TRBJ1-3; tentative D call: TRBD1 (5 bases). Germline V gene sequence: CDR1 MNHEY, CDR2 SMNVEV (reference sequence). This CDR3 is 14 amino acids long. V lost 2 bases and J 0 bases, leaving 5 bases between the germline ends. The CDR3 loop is CASSLRGSGNTIYF. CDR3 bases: TGTGCCAGCAGTTTAAGGGGCTCTGGAAACACCATATATTTT.

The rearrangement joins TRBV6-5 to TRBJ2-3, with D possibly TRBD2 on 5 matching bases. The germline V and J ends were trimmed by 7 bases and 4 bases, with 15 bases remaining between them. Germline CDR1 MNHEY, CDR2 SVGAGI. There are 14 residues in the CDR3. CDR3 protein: CASTPWVGADTQYF. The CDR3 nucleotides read TGTGCCAGCACCCCCTGGGTGGGAGCAGATACGCAGTATTTT.

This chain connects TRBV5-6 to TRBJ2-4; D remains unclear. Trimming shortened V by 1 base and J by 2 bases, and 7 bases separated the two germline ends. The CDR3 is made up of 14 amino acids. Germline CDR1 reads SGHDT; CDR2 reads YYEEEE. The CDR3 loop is CASSLRVSKNIQYF. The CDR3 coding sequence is TGTGCCAGCAGCTTGAGAGTTTCCAAAAACATTCAGTACTTC.

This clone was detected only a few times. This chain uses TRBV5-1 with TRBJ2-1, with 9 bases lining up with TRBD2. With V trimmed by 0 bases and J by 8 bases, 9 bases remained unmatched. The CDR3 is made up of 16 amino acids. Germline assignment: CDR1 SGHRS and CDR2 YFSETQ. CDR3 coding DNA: TGCGCCAGCAGCTTGGGTGCTAGCGGGATTTCATATGAGCAGTTCTTC. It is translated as CASSLGASGISYEQFF.

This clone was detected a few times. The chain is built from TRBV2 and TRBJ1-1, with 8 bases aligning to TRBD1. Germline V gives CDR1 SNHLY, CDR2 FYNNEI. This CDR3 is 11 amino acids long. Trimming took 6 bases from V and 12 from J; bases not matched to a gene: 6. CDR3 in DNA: TGTGCCAGCAGAGGACAGGGAAGTACTTTCTTT. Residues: CASRGQGSTFF.

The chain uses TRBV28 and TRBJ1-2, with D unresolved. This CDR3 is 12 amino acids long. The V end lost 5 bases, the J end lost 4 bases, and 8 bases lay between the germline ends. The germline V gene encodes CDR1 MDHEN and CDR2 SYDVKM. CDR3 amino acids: CASSSTPYGYTF. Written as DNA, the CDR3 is TGTGCCAGCAGTAGTACACCCTATGGCTACACCTTC.

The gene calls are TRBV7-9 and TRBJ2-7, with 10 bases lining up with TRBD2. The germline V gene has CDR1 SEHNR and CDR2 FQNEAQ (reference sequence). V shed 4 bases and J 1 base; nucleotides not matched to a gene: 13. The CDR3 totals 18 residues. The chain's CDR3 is CASSSTGTSASGSYEQYF. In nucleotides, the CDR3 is TGTGCCAGCAGCTCGACCGGGACTAGCGCCTCCGGGTCCTACGAGCAGTACTTC.

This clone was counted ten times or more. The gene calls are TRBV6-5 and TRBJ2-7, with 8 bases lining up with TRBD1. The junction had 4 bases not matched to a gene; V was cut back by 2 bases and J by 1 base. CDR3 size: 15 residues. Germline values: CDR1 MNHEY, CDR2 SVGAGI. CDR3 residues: CASSYRGQGSYEQYF. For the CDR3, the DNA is TGTGCCAGCAGTTACCGTGGACAGGGATCCTACGAGCAGTACTTC.

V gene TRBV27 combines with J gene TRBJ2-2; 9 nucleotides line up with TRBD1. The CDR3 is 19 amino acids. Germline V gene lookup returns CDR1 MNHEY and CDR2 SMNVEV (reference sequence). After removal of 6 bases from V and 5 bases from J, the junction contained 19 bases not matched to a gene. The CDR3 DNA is TGTGCCAGCAGCAACCTAGTGGGGGGGACAGGGTATTTGACCGGGGAGCTGTTTTTT. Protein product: CASSNLVGGTGYLTGELFF.

CDR3 region: CASSQAANTGELFF. The CDR3, as DNA: TGCGCCAGCAGCCAAGCCGCGAACACCGGGGAGCTGTTTTTT. This rearrangement joins TRBV4-3 to TRBJ2-2; D unresolved. The CDR3 contains 14 residues. Trimming cost V 1 base and J 0 bases, with 3 bases left between them. In germline, CDR1 is LGHNA, CDR2 YSLEER.

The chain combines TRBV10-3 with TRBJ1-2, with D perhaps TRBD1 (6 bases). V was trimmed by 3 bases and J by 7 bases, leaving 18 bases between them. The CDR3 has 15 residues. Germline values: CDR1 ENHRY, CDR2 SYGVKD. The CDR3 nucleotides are TGTGCCATCAGTGACCCTACGGGGGGGGCTCGTGGCTACACCTTC. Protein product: CAISDPTGGARGYTF.

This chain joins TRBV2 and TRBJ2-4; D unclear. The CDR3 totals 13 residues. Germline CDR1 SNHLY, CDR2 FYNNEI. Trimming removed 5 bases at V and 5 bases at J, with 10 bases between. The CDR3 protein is CASSMTSQNIQYF. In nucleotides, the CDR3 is TGTGCCAGCAGTATGACTTCCCAAAACATTCAGTACTTC.

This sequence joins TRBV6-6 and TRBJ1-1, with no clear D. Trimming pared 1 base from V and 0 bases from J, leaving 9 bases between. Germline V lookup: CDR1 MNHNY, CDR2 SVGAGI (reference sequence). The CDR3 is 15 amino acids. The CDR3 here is CASSYYPQLNTEAFF. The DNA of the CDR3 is TGTGCCAGCAGTTACTACCCCCAGTTGAACACTGAAGCTTTCTTT.

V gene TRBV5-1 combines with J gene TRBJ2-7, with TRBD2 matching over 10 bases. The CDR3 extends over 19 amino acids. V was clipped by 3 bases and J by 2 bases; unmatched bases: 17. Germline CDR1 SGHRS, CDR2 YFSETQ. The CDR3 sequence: CASSSYPGLASRRAYEQYF. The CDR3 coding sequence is TGCGCCAGCAGCTCCTATCCGGGACTAGCGTCTCGGAGGGCCTACGAGCAGTACTTC.

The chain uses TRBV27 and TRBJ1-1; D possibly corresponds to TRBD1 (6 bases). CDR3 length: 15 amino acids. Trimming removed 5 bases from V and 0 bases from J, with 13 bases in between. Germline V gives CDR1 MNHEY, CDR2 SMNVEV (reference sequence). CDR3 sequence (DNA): TGTGCCAGCAGTACAGAGGACAGTATGAACACTGAAGCTTTCTTT. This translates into CASSTEDSMNTEAFF.